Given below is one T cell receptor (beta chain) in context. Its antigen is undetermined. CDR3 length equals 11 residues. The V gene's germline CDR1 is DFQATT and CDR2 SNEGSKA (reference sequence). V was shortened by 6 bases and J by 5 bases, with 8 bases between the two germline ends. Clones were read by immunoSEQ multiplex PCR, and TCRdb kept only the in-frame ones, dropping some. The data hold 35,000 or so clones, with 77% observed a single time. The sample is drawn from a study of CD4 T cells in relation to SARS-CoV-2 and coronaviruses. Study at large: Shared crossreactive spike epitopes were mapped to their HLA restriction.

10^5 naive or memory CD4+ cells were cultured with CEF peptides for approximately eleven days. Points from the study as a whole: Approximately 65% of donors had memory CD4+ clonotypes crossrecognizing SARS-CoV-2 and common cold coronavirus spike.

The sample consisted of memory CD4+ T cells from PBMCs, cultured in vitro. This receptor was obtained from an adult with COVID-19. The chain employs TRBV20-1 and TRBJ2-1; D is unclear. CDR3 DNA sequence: TGCAGTGCCAAATCTAACAATGAGCAGTTCTTC. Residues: CSAKSNNEQFF.